A selection of T cell receptor beta chains follows, all from one sample in a study of technical replicates of blood from a handful of donors. TCRdb's table, derived via immunoSEQ multiplex PCR, lists solely in-frame clones and lacks some. Altogether 95,000 or so clones are present, approximately 95% being singletons, with the ten largest covering 0.3% to 0.35%. The sequenced sample consisted of T cells isolated from PBMCs. All receptors derive from a human donor in good health. Each CDR3 is given with its conserved first and last residue. Each record gives: D gene, clone size, V gene, J gene, CDR3 protein, CDR3 DNA. The D gene is left open where the match is weak. The size of a clone is reported for some rows only, either as once, few or many, or as a class for expanded clones.

TRBD1	.	TRBV9	TRBJ1-1	CASSTRQGTEAFF	TGTGCCAGCAGCACCCGACAGGGCACTGAAGCTTTCTTT
.	.	TRBV7-9	TRBJ1-5	CASSWGDQPQHF	TGTGCCAGCAGCTGGGGGGATCAGCCCCAGCATTTT
.	.	TRBV4-3	TRBJ1-1	CASSQMVLTGAPEAFF	TGCGCCAGCAGCCAGATGGTCCTGACAGGCGCCCCTGAAGCTTTCTTT
.	.	TRBV6-4	TRBJ2-3	CASSDTGLGTDTQYF	TGTGCCAGCAGTGACACAGGGTTGGGCACAGATACGCAGTATTTT
.	.	TRBV30	TRBJ1-2	CAWSVRIRDGYTF	TGTGCCTGGAGTGTACGTATACGGGATGGCTACACCTTC
TRBD1	.	TRBV19	TRBJ1-1	CASSIGQGDNTEAFF	TGTGCCAGTAGTATAGGGCAGGGGGATAACACTGAAGCTTTCTTT
.	.	TRBV6-6	TRBJ1-1	CASSLLAGSNTEAFF	TGTGCCAGCAGTTTACTTGCAGGGTCGAACACTGAAGCTTTCTTT
.	.	TRBV30	TRBJ1-4	CAWNSGLTNEKLFF	TGTGCCTGGAATTCGGGTTTAACTAATGAAAAACTGTTTTTT
TRBD2	.	TRBV27	TRBJ2-3	CASRIGTSRTDTQYF	TGTGCCAGCAGAATAGGGACTAGCCGCACAGATACGCAGTATTTT
TRBD2	.	TRBV14	TRBJ2-3	CASSRDFTASGIGTDTQYF	TGTGCCAGCAGCCGCGATTTTACGGCTAGCGGGATAGGAACAGATACGCAGTATTTT
.	.	TRBV5-4	TRBJ2-1	CAPRWGPGLVGNEQFF	TGTGCCCCCCGCTGGGGCCCAGGGCTAGTGGGAAATGAGCAGTTCTTC
.	.	TRBV30	TRBJ1-4	CAWATGTLARNEKLFF	TGTGCCTGGGCTACCGGGACATTGGCTCGTAATGAAAAACTGTTTTTT
.	many	TRBV7-9	TRBJ1-1	CASSLDRNTEAFF	TGTGCCAGCAGCTTAGACAGGAACACTGAAGCTTTCTTT
.	.	TRBV6-5	TRBJ2-7	CASSRLGNSYEQYF	TGTGCCAGCAGCAGACTAGGGAACTCCTACGAGCAGTACTTC
.	.	TRBV6-6	TRBJ2-7	CASSYSIRAYEQYF	TGTGCCAGCAGTTACTCGATCAGGGCCTACGAGCAGTACTTC
.	.	TRBV25-1	TRBJ1-5	CASSPTAGPQHF	TGTGCCAGCAGTCCTACAGCAGGGCCCCAGCATTTT
.	.	TRBV10-1	TRBJ2-3	CASVPGGTDTQYF	TGCGCCAGCGTTCCGGGAGGCACAGATACGCAGTATTTT
.	.	TRBV7-9	TRBJ2-2	CASSLDGNTGELFF	TGTGCCAGCAGCTTAGACGGGAACACCGGGGAGCTGTTTTTT
TRBD2	.	TRBV28	TRBJ2-1	CASSGGRASGSWNEQFF	TGTGCCAGCAGTGGGGGGAGGGCTAGCGGGAGTTGGAATGAGCAGTTCTTC
TRBD1	.	TRBV7-3	TRBJ1-1	CASSFDTTGDTEAFF	TGTGCCAGCAGCTTCGACACGACAGGGGACACTGAAGCTTTCTTT
.	.	TRBV19	TRBJ1-1	CASSISMGGRTEAFF	TGTGCCAGTAGTATATCGATGGGGGGACGCACTGAAGCTTTCTTT
.	.	TRBV27	TRBJ2-7	CASSLSAGSPLNEQYF	TGTGCCAGCAGTTTGTCGGCCGGGTCTCCCCTCAACGAGCAGTACTTC
.	.	TRBV29-1	TRBJ1-1	CSVQTGYTEAFF	TGCAGCGTGCAAACAGGGTACACTGAAGCTTTCTTT
.	.	TRBV11-2	TRBJ2-7	CASSLDPLVFSSYEQYF	TGTGCCAGCAGCTTAGACCCTCTAGTTTTTAGCTCCTACGAGCAGTACTTC
TRBD1	.	TRBV5-1	TRBJ1-1	CASSWGGQGNEAFF	TGCGCCAGCAGCTGGGGGGGACAGGGCAATGAAGCTTTCTTT
.	.	TRBV9	TRBJ2-2	CASSVAGRGTGELFF	TGTGCCAGCAGCGTAGCCGGGAGAGGCACCGGGGAGCTGTTTTTT
.	once	TRBV28	TRBJ2-7	CASTGSAYEQYF	TGTGCCAGCACCGGCAGCGCCTACGAGCAGTACTTC
TRBD1	.	TRBV9	TRBJ2-5	CASSAGRTGQETQYF	TGTGCCAGCAGCGCTGGGAGGACAGGGCAGGAGACCCAGTACTTC
TRBD1	.	TRBV4-3	TRBJ1-4	CASSPYRGRDEKLFF	TGCGCCAGCAGCCCATACAGGGGACGGGATGAAAAACTGTTTTTT
.	.	TRBV28	TRBJ1-3	CASSLAGYGNTIYF	TGTGCCAGCAGTTTAGCAGGGTATGGAAACACCATATATTTT
.	once	TRBV9	TRBJ1-1	CASSDPFRVNTEAFF	TGTGCCAGCAGCGATCCCTTCCGAGTGAACACTGAAGCTTTCTTT
TRBD1	.	TRBV27	TRBJ1-1	CASSLWDRGTEAFF	TGTGCCAGCAGTTTATGGGACAGGGGGACTGAAGCTTTCTTT
TRBD2	.	TRBV9	TRBJ2-3	CASSNSKAGGGADTQYF	TGTGCCAGCAGCAATTCTAAAGCGGGAGGAGGTGCAGATACGCAGTATTTT
TRBD2	.	TRBV9	TRBJ2-7	CASSPRGSGRGDEQYF	TGTGCCAGCAGCCCCCGGGGTAGCGGGAGGGGCGACGAGCAGTACTTC
TRBD1	.	TRBV18	TRBJ2-7	CASSPGQGVGEQYF	TGTGCCAGCTCACCTGGACAGGGGGTAGGTGAGCAGTACTTC
.	.	TRBV9	TRBJ2-1	CASSAPGTSSYNEQFF	TGTGCCAGCAGCGCTCCCGGGACTTCTTCCTACAATGAGCAGTTCTTC
TRBD1	once	TRBV12-5	TRBJ2-1	CASGLQGPSYNEQFF	TGTGCTAGTGGTTTACAGGGGCCGTCCTACAATGAGCAGTTCTTC
.	.	TRBV6-6	TRBJ2-1	CASSYSAGYSYNEQFF	TGTGCCAGCAGTTACTCCGCGGGATACTCCTACAATGAGCAGTTCTTC
.	.	TRBV7-9	TRBJ2-7	CASSREFSSYEQYF	TGTGCCAGCAGCCGGGAGTTCAGCTCCTACGAGCAGTACTTC
.	.	TRBV5-1	TRBJ1-1	CASSLGLGNTEAFF	TGCGCCAGCAGCTTGGGACTTGGGAACACTGAAGCTTTCTTT
TRBD2	.	TRBV2	TRBJ2-2	CASSELLAGTGELFF	TGTGCCAGCAGTGAGTTGCTAGCGGGAACCGGGGAGCTGTTTTTT
.	once	TRBV5-6	TRBJ1-4	CASSLGQLGEKLFF	TGTGCCAGCAGCCTGGGACAACTGGGCGAAAAACTGTTTTTT
.	.	TRBV27	TRBJ2-1	CASSTSGEQFF	TGTGCCAGCAGTACCAGCGGTGAGCAGTTCTTC
.	once	TRBV20-1	TRBJ2-7	CSARRVYEQYF	TGCAGTGCTAGGAGGGTCTACGAGCAGTACTTC
TRBD2	.	TRBV27	TRBJ2-2	CASSLGLAGFTGELFF	TGTGCCAGCAGTTTAGGACTAGCGGGATTTACCGGGGAGCTGTTTTTT